This section outlines one T cell receptor (beta chain) sequence together with its context. The data were produced by immunoSEQ multiplex PCR, yet TCRdb's version contains in-frame clones alone and is incomplete. The sample shows about 47,000 clones, approximately 92% of them seen only once. This entry comes from a study of graft-versus-host responses after intestinal transplantation. In germline, CDR1 is MDHEN, CDR2 SYDVKM. V shed 6 bases and J shed 4 bases, with 13 bases lying between them. This CDR3 is built from 15 residues. This clonotype was obtained from a human patient who received an intestinal transplant, so some T cells may come from the graft donor. The chain couples TRBV28 to TRBJ2-6; perhaps TRBD1 as D (6 bases). Sequences were derived from PBMCs, sampled 786 days after a first intestinal transplant, on the day of a second. The CDR3 coding sequence is TGTGCCAGCAGGGATTCCGGGACAGGGGCCAACGTCCTGACTTTC. This encodes CASRDSGTGANVLTF.